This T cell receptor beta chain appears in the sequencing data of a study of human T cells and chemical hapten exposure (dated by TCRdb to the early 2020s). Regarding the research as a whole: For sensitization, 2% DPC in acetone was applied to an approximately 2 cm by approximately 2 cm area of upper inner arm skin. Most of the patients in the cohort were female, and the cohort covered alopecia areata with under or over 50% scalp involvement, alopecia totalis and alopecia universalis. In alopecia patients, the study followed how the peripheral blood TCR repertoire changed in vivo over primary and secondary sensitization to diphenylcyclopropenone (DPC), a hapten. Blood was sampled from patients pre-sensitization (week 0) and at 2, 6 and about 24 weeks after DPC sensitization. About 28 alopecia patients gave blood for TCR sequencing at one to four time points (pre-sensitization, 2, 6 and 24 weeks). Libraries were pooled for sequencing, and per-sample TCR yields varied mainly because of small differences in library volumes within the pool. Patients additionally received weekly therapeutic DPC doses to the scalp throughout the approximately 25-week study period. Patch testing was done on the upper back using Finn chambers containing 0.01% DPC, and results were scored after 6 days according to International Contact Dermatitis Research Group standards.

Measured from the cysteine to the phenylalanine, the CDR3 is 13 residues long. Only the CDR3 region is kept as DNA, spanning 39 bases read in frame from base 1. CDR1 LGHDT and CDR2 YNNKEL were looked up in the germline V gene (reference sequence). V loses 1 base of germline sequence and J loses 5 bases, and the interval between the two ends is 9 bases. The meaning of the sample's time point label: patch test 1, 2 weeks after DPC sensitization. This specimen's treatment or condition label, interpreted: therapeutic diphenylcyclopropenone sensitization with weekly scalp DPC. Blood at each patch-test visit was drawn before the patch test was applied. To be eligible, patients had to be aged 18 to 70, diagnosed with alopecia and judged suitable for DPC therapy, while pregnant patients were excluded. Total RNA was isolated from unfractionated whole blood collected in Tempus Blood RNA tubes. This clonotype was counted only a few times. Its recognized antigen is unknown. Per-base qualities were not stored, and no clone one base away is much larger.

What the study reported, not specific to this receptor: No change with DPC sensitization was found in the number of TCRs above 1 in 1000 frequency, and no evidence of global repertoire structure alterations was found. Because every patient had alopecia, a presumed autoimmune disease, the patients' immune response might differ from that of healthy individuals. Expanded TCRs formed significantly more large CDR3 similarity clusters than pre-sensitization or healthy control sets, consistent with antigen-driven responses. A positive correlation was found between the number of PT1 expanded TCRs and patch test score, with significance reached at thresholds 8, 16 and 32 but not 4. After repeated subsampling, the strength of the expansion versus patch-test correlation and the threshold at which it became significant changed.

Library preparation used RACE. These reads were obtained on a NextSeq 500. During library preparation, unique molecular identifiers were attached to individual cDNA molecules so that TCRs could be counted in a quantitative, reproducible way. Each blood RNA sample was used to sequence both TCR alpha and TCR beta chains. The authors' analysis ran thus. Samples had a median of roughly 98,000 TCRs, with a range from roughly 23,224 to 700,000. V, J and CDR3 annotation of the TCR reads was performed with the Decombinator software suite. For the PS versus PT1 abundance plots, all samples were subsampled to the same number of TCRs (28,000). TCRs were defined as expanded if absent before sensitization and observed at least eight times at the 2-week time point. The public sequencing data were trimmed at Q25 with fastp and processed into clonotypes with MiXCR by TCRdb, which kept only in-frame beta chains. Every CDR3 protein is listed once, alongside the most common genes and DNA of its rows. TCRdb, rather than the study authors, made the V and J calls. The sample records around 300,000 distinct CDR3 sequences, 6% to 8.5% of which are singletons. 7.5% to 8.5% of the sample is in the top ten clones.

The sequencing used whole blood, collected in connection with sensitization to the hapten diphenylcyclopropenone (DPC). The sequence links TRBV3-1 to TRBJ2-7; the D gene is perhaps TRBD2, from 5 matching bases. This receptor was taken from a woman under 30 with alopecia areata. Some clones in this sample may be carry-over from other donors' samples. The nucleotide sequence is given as TGTGCCAGCAGCCAAGGCGGGCTAGACGAGCAGTACTTC. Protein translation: CASSQGGLDEQYF.